A single TCR beta chain is shown here with its context. The sample comes from a study of T cell responses to AZD1222 COVID-19 vaccine. The germline gives CDR1 KGHSH, CDR2 LQKENI. There are 15 residues in the CDR3. V dropped 1 base and J dropped 3 bases, with 12 bases sitting between them. Sequencing used immunoSEQ multiplex PCR; TCRdb keeps in-frame clones, though not all of them. The repertoire holds about 44,000 clones, with around 80% as singletons. The chain is built from TRBV18 and TRBJ1-1; a possible D gene is TRBD1 (5 bases). The clonotype was recovered from an adult in good health. The input for sequencing was peripheral blood, taken on day 0 of AZD1222 vaccination. The CDR3 protein is CASSPQDKGYTEAFF. CDR3 nucleotide sequence: TGTGCCAGCTCACCACAGGATAAGGGGTACACTGAAGCTTTCTTT.